This TCR beta chain appears in the sequencing data of a study of response to subunit inactivated influenza vaccine. MiXCR, run by TCRdb on the RT-PCR reads, gives a single entry per CDR3 protein. The data show 150,000 to 200,000 distinct CDR3 sequences, 12% seen once. This clonotype was found a few times. In addition, the sample was reused for a study of T cells expressing NK-cell markers. That paper states: TCR beta libraries carry UMIs added by 5'RACE template switching.

Here the sequenced sample was CD8+ T cells sorted from PBMCs, taken 11 to 12 days after vaccination. This sequence originates from a man over 45 who received an inactivated influenza vaccine.

The CDR3 DNA follows: TGTGCCAGCTCGGCCGCCAACTACGAGCAGTACTTC. This translates into CASSAANYEQYF. The chain recombines TRBV12-3 or TRBV12-4 with TRBJ2-7; D uncertain. The ends were cut back, 8 bases at V and 3 bases at J, with 11 bases in the middle. The CDR3 has 12 residues.